Sequencing of this TCR beta chain was carried out in a study of radiation and T cells in renal cell carcinoma. This CDR3 region has 11 residues. Germline CDR1 is MDHEN and CDR2 is SYDVKM. Trimming stripped 6 bases from V and 1 base from J, with 2 bases between. The time point was: blood 4 weeks post-SBRT, at nephrectomy. The sample's treatment: 15 Gy SBRT to primary tumor, nephrectomy 4 weeks later. TCRdb's table, derived via immunoSEQ multiplex PCR, lists solely in-frame clones and lacks some. The sample consists of around 100,000 clones, 84% of them appearing once. The sequencing used blood, collected from a patient whose treatment included radiotherapy and nephrectomy. The rearrangement joins TRBV28 to TRBJ2-3; D gene ambiguous. This clonotype was sampled from a man aged 55 to 70 with renal cell carcinoma. The CDR3 loop reads CASSRTDTQYF. The CDR3 nucleotides read TGTGCCAGCAGCCGCACAGATACGCAGTATTTT.